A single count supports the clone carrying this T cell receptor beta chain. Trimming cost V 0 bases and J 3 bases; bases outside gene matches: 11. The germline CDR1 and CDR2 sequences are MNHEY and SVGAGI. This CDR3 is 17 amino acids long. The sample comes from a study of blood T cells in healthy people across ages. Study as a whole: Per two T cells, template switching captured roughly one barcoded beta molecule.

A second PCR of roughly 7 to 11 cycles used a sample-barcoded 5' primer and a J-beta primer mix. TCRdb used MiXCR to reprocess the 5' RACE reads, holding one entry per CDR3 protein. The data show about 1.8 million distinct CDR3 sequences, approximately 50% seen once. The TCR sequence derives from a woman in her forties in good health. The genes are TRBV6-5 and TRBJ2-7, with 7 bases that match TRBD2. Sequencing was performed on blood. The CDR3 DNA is TGTGCCAGCAGTTACTCGGGACCGGCCGGGGACTACTACGAGCAGTACTTC. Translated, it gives CASSYSGPAGDYYEQYF.